Detailed here is one TCR beta chain. The length of the CDR3 is 14 residues. V was pared by 2 bases and J by 4 bases, with 11 bases between. The germline V gene encodes CDR1 SGHTA and CDR2 FQGNSA. The data belong to a study of beta chain features in type 1 diabetes. Investigators reverse transcribed all isolated RNA, so they sequenced expressed TCRB transcripts. Here immunoSEQ multiplex PCR was the method, and the copy in TCRdb shows in-frame clones only, minus some. This table has approximately 300,000 clones, roughly 11% appearing once. The sample taken for sequencing was naive CD4+ T cells from blood. J is TRBJ1-2 and V is TRBV7-2, with D unclear. The TCR originated in a young woman in good health. CDR3 nucleotide sequence: TGTGCCAGCAGCTTAACCGAGGGATTCTATGGCTACACCTTC. Residues: CASSLTEGFYGYTF.